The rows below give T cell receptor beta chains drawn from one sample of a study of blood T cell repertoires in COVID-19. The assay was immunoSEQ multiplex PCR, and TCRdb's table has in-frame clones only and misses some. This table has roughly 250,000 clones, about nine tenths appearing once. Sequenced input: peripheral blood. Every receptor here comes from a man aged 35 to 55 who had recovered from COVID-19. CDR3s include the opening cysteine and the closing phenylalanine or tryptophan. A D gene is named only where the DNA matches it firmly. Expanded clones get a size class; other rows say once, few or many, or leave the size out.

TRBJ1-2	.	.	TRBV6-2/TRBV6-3	CASSYSGSYGYTF	TGTGCCAGCAGTTACTCTGGGAGCTATGGCTACACCTTC
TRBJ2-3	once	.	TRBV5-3	CARSLELPNTQYF	TGTGCCAGAAGCTTGGAACTGCCCAATACGCAGTATTTT
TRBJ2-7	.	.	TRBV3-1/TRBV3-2	CASSKLAWSSYEQYF	TGTGCCAGCAGCAAACTAGCTTGGAGCTCCTACGAGCAGTACTTC
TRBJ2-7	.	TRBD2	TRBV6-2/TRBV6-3	CASSYERAGASISSYEQYF	TGTGCCAGCAGTTACGAGCGAGCGGGGGCCTCGATCTCCTCCTACGAGCAGTACTTC
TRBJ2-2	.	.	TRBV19	CASNRAGTGELFF	TGTGCCAGTAACAGGGCGGGCACCGGGGAGCTGTTTTTT
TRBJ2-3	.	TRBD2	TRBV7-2	CASSSGGLAATDTQYF	TGTGCCAGCAGCTCTGGGGGACTAGCGGCAACAGATACGCAGTATTTT
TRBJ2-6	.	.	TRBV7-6	CASSLEAGLRANVLTF	TGTGCCAGCAGCTTAGAGGCAGGTCTAAGGGCCAACGTCCTGACTTTC
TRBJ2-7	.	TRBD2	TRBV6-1	CASSEYGLVRYEQYF	TGTGCCAGCAGTGAGTACGGACTAGTGCGCTACGAGCAGTACTTC
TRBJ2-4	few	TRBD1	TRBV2	CASSEGQGAGTIQYF	TGTGCCAGCAGTGAAGGACAGGGGGCAGGGACCATTCAGTACTTC
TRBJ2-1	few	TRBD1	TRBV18	CASLQGDEQFF	TGTGCCAGCCTCCAGGGGGATGAGCAGTTCTTC
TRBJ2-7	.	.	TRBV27	CATIAPGLPYEQYF	TGTGCCACCATCGCCCCGGGACTCCCCTACGAGCAGTACTTC
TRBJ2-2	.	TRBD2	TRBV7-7	CASSLRTSGGAAGTGELFF	TGTGCCAGCAGCCTACGGACTAGCGGGGGGGCCGCAGGCACCGGGGAGCTGTTTTTT
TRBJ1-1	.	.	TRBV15	CATSSRDTEAFF	TGTGCCACCAGCTCCCGGGACACTGAAGCTTTCTTT
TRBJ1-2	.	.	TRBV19	CASTGGRDGYTF	TGTGCCAGTACCGGGGGGCGGGATGGCTACACCTTC
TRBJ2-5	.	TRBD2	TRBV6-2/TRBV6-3	CASSSRTSFQTQYF	TGTGCCAGCAGTTCCCGGACTAGCTTTCAGACCCAGTACTTC
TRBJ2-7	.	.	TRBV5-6	CASSGGNVYEYF	TGTGCCAGCAGCGGGGGGAATGTGTACGAGTACTTC
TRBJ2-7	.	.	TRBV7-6	CASSPRGWTYEQYF	TGTGCCAGCAGCCCACGCGGGTGGACCTACGAGCAGTACTTC